What follows is one T cell receptor (beta chain) and its context. Antigen: not known. These data belong to a study of T-cell memory formation after mild COVID-19. For the study at large: TCR clusters were mostly confined to one donor each. Whole-study results and caveats: A second wave expanding day 15 to 37 was CD4+-biased; contracting clones were balanced. The CD4+ clones that contracted clustered mainly within CM and EM, and the CD8+ clones concentrated in EMRA.

TCRdb redid the calling of the 5' RACE reads with MiXCR, one entry per CDR3 protein. In the table there are approximately 210,000 distinct CDR3 sequences, about 10% of which are singletons. This CDR3 contains 18 residues. The V end lost 4 bases, the J end lost 5 bases, and 23 bases lay between the germline ends. The V gene's germline CDR1 is SEHNR and CDR2 FQNEAQ (reference sequence). The receptor was derived from a man aged 18 to 35 who had mild COVID-19 (a few samples of this study predate the infection). Cell type and time point are not known. V usage is TRBV7-9 and J usage is TRBJ2-2; the D call may be TRBD1 or TRBD2 (6 bases each). Specimen: PBMCs or a T cell subset sorted from them (not recorded which). The CDR3 region is CASSSRNGGSYRTGELFF. The CDR3 nucleotides read TGTGCCAGCAGCTCACGCAACGGGGGCTCTTATAGAACCGGGGAGCTGTTTTTT.